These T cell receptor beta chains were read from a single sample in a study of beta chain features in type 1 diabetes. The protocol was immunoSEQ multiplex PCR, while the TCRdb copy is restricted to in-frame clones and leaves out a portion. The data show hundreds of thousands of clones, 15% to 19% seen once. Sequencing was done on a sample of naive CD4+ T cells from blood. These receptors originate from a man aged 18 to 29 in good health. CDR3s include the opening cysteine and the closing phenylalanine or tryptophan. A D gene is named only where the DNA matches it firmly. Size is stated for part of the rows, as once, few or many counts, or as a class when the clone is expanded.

CDR3 DNA: TGTGCCAGCAGCTCCCAGGACACCCACTCTGGAAACACCATATATTTT
CDR3 protein: CASSSQDTHSGNTIYF
J gene: TRBJ1-3
D gene: NA
V gene: TRBV7-8
clone size: few
CDR3 length: 16

CDR3 DNA: TGTGCCAGCAGCCGAACAGGGCAGGAGACCCAGTACTTC
CDR3 protein: CASSRTGQETQYF
J gene: TRBJ2-5
D gene: NA
V gene: TRBV7-2
clone size: NA
CDR3 length: 13

CDR3 DNA: TGTGCCAGCAGGAAACAGAGCAATCAGCCCCAGCATTTT
CDR3 protein: CASRKQSNQPQHF
J gene: TRBJ1-5
D gene: NA
V gene: TRBV7-6
clone size: few
CDR3 length: 13

CDR3 DNA: TGCGCCAGCAGCTTGGTTCCCGGACAGGTCCCCCAGCATTTT
CDR3 protein: CASSLVPGQVPQHF
J gene: TRBJ1-5
D gene: TRBD1
V gene: TRBV5-1
clone size: NA
CDR3 length: 14

CDR3 DNA: TGTGCCAGCAGCTTAGTAGTGGGGGGGCCCCACGAGCAGTACTTC
CDR3 protein: CASSLVVGGPHEQYF
J gene: TRBJ2-7
D gene: NA
V gene: TRBV7-9
clone size: NA
CDR3 length: 15

CDR3 DNA: TGCGCCAGCAGGATAGGCTACGAGCAGTACTTC
CDR3 protein: CASRIGYEQYF
J gene: TRBJ2-7
D gene: NA
V gene: TRBV5-1
clone size: NA
CDR3 length: 11

CDR3 DNA: TGTGCCAGCGGGACAGGGCGTTTAATTAGGACTGAAGCTTTCTTT
CDR3 protein: CASGTGRLIRTEAFF
J gene: TRBJ1-1
D gene: TRBD1
V gene: TRBV6-1
clone size: NA
CDR3 length: 15

CDR3 DNA: TGTGCCAGCAGCTTAGGTACCTTGCAGTACTTC
CDR3 protein: CASSLGTLQYF
J gene: TRBJ2-7
D gene: NA
V gene: TRBV7-2
clone size: NA
CDR3 length: 11

CDR3 DNA: TGTGCCAGCAGTTTATTAGGGGGCGGTCCCTACAATGAGCAGTTCTTC
CDR3 protein: CASSLLGGGPYNEQFF
J gene: TRBJ2-1
D gene: TRBD1
V gene: TRBV28
clone size: few
CDR3 length: 16

CDR3 DNA: TGTGCCATCAGTGGGACTAGTAGTACCGGGGAGCTGTTTTTT
CDR3 protein: CAISGTSSTGELFF
J gene: TRBJ2-2
D gene: TRBD2
V gene: TRBV10-3
clone size: many
CDR3 length: 14

CDR3 DNA: TGTGCCAGTAGTAAAGGCGGTTTAAGCACAGATACGCAGTATTTT
CDR3 protein: CASSKGGLSTDTQYF
J gene: TRBJ2-3
D gene: NA
V gene: TRBV19
clone size: few
CDR3 length: 15

CDR3 DNA: TGTGCCAGCAGTTTATTTGAGCGGGAGGGCCGCAGTGAGCAGTTCTTC
CDR3 protein: CASSLFEREGRSEQFF
J gene: TRBJ2-1
D gene: TRBD2
V gene: TRBV28
clone size: NA
CDR3 length: 16

CDR3 DNA: TGTGCCAGCAGTACGTCAGGGGGTGCTCTTCGGGAGACCCAGTACTTC
CDR3 protein: CASSTSGGALRETQYF
J gene: TRBJ2-5
D gene: TRBD1
V gene: TRBV2
clone size: NA
CDR3 length: 16

CDR3 DNA: TGTGCCATCAGCGCACTAGCGGGGAAGGGAGGAAGCACAGATACGCAGTATTTT
CDR3 protein: CAISALAGKGGSTDTQYF
J gene: TRBJ2-3
D gene: TRBD2
V gene: TRBV10-3
clone size: NA
CDR3 length: 18

CDR3 DNA: TGTGCCAGCTCACCTCAACACTACGAGCAGTACTTC
CDR3 protein: CASSPQHYEQYF
J gene: TRBJ2-7
D gene: NA
V gene: TRBV18
clone size: NA
CDR3 length: 12

CDR3 DNA: TGTGCCAGCTCACCTTCGGGGCCCACCGGGGAGCTGTTTTTT
CDR3 protein: CASSPSGPTGELFF
J gene: TRBJ2-2
D gene: NA
V gene: TRBV18
clone size: few
CDR3 length: 14

CDR3 DNA: TGTGCCTGGAGGACCATGCTCCTGTTAGGGGCTCAAAGCTCCTATAATTCACCCCTCCACTTT
CDR3 protein: CAWRTMLLLGAQSSYNSPLHF
J gene: TRBJ1-6
D gene: NA
V gene: TRBV30
clone size: few
CDR3 length: 21

CDR3 DNA: TGTGCCAGCAGTGAGGCAGGGTCGGTAGATACGCAGTATTTT
CDR3 protein: CASSEAGSVDTQYF
J gene: TRBJ2-3
D gene: NA
V gene: TRBV6-1
clone size: few
CDR3 length: 14

CDR3 DNA: TGTGCCAGCAGCCAGTTCAGTACCCCCTACGAGCAGTACTTC
CDR3 protein: CASSQFSTPYEQYF
J gene: TRBJ2-7
D gene: NA
V gene: TRBV4-2
clone size: NA
CDR3 length: 14

CDR3 DNA: TGTGCCAGCAGCCAAATCCTAGCGGGGTTAGCCAAAAACATTCAGTACTTC
CDR3 protein: CASSQILAGLAKNIQYF
J gene: TRBJ2-4
D gene: TRBD2
V gene: TRBV4-2
clone size: NA
CDR3 length: 17

CDR3 DNA: TGTGCCAGCAGTTTCGGACTAGCGGGAGGCAATGAGCAGTTCTTC
CDR3 protein: CASSFGLAGGNEQFF
J gene: TRBJ2-1
D gene: TRBD2
V gene: TRBV28
clone size: NA
CDR3 length: 15

CDR3 DNA: TGCAGTGCTAGGCGAGACACTGAAGCTTTCTTT
CDR3 protein: CSARRDTEAFF
J gene: TRBJ1-1
D gene: NA
V gene: TRBV20-1
clone size: NA
CDR3 length: 11

CDR3 DNA: TGTGCCAGCAGCTTGGGGCTAGCGGGAGCTGGGAATGAGCAGTTCTTC
CDR3 protein: CASSLGLAGAGNEQFF
J gene: TRBJ2-1
D gene: TRBD2
V gene: TRBV5-8
clone size: NA
CDR3 length: 16

CDR3 DNA: TGTGCCAGCAGCACCTCGGGTAGCGCCAACACAGATACGCAGTATTTT
CDR3 protein: CASSTSGSANTDTQYF
J gene: TRBJ2-3
D gene: NA
V gene: TRBV7-2
clone size: once
CDR3 length: 16

CDR3 DNA: TGCGCCAGCAGCCAAGGGTCGGACAGGGGTCGAAATGAGCAGTTCTTC
CDR3 protein: CASSQGSDRGRNEQFF
J gene: TRBJ2-1
D gene: TRBD1
V gene: TRBV4-3
clone size: few
CDR3 length: 16

CDR3 DNA: TGTGCCAGCAGCTTAGCCTCAGGGCCTGAAGAGACCCAGTACTTC
CDR3 protein: CASSLASGPEETQYF
J gene: TRBJ2-5
D gene: NA
V gene: TRBV11-2
clone size: few
CDR3 length: 15

CDR3 DNA: TGTGCCAGCAGCTCCATAGCGGGGGAACTTTACAATGAGCAGTTCTTC
CDR3 protein: CASSSIAGELYNEQFF
J gene: TRBJ2-1
D gene: TRBD2
V gene: TRBV11-2
clone size: few
CDR3 length: 16

CDR3 DNA: TGTGCCAGCAGCTCCTACTACGAGCAGTACTTC
CDR3 protein: CASSSYYEQYF
J gene: TRBJ2-7
D gene: NA
V gene: TRBV7-2
clone size: NA
CDR3 length: 11

CDR3 DNA: TGTGCCAGCAGTTTGCAGGGCAGGGGAGAGACCCAGTACTTC
CDR3 protein: CASSLQGRGETQYF
J gene: TRBJ2-5
D gene: NA
V gene: TRBV27
clone size: NA
CDR3 length: 14

CDR3 DNA: TGTGCCAGCAGCTTAGCGCCGGACACCCAGTACTTC
CDR3 protein: CASSLAPDTQYF
J gene: TRBJ2-5
D gene: NA
V gene: TRBV7-9
clone size: few
CDR3 length: 12

CDR3 DNA: TGTGCCGCCAGGGACAGGGGGATTTTTGGCTACACCTTC
CDR3 protein: CAARDRGIFGYTF
J gene: TRBJ1-2
D gene: TRBD1
V gene: TRBV28
clone size: few
CDR3 length: 13

CDR3 DNA: TGTGCCAGCAGCGGGGGAACTACCTACGAGCAGTACTTC
CDR3 protein: CASSGGTTYEQYF
J gene: TRBJ2-7
D gene: NA
V gene: TRBV28
clone size: few
CDR3 length: 13

CDR3 DNA: TGTGCCAGCAGTGAAGTGGCAGGGACCTACGAGCAGTACTTC
CDR3 protein: CASSEVAGTYEQYF
J gene: TRBJ2-7
D gene: NA
V gene: TRBV2
clone size: NA
CDR3 length: 14

CDR3 DNA: TGTGCCAGCTCACCGGGGCAGGGTGGCATGAACACTGAAGCTTTCTTT
CDR3 protein: CASSPGQGGMNTEAFF
J gene: TRBJ1-1
D gene: NA
V gene: TRBV18
clone size: NA
CDR3 length: 16

CDR3 DNA: TGTGCCAGCAGCTTGGGACAGGGAAACTATGGCTACACCTTC
CDR3 protein: CASSLGQGNYGYTF
J gene: TRBJ1-2
D gene: TRBD1
V gene: TRBV7-2
clone size: once
CDR3 length: 14

CDR3 DNA: TGTGCCAGCCCTCCCCCCGCCGGGGGCGGCACAGATACGCAGTATTTT
CDR3 protein: CASPPPAGGGTDTQYF
J gene: TRBJ2-3
D gene: NA
V gene: TRBV27
clone size: few
CDR3 length: 16

CDR3 DNA: TGTGCCAGCAGCAGAAGGGGGGAGCAGTACTTC
CDR3 protein: CASSRRGEQYF
J gene: TRBJ2-7
D gene: NA
V gene: TRBV28
clone size: few
CDR3 length: 11

CDR3 DNA: TGCGCCAGCAGCCTTGGGACAGTAGCAACTAATGAAAAACTGTTTTTT
CDR3 protein: CASSLGTVATNEKLFF
J gene: TRBJ1-4
D gene: TRBD1
V gene: TRBV5-1
clone size: NA
CDR3 length: 16

CDR3 DNA: TGTGCCAGCAGGTCGCAGGGGGAGCAGTTCTTC
CDR3 protein: CASRSQGEQFF
J gene: TRBJ2-1
D gene: NA
V gene: TRBV2
clone size: few
CDR3 length: 11

CDR3 DNA: TGCGCCAGCAGTTGGGACGGGAGCAATCAGCCCCAGCATTTT
CDR3 protein: CASSWDGSNQPQHF
J gene: TRBJ1-5
D gene: NA
V gene: TRBV5-1
clone size: NA
CDR3 length: 14

CDR3 DNA: TGCGCCAGCAGCCAGAGAGGGGCTGACTATGGCTACACCTTC
CDR3 protein: CASSQRGADYGYTF
J gene: TRBJ1-2
D gene: NA
V gene: TRBV4-1
clone size: NA
CDR3 length: 14

CDR3 DNA: TGTGCCAGCATTCGGGACAGCGCTTCCTACGAGCAGTACTTC
CDR3 protein: CASIRDSASYEQYF
J gene: TRBJ2-7
D gene: TRBD1
V gene: TRBV6-5
clone size: NA
CDR3 length: 14

CDR3 DNA: TGCGCCAGCAGCCAAGAGGAAGGGATCGAGCAGTACTTC
CDR3 protein: CASSQEEGIEQYF
J gene: TRBJ2-7
D gene: NA
V gene: TRBV4-3
clone size: few
CDR3 length: 13

CDR3 DNA: TGTGCCAGCAGCCCTCCGGGCCCTCGCACAGATACGCAGTATTTT
CDR3 protein: CASSPPGPRTDTQYF
J gene: TRBJ2-3
D gene: NA
V gene: TRBV6-5
clone size: NA
CDR3 length: 15